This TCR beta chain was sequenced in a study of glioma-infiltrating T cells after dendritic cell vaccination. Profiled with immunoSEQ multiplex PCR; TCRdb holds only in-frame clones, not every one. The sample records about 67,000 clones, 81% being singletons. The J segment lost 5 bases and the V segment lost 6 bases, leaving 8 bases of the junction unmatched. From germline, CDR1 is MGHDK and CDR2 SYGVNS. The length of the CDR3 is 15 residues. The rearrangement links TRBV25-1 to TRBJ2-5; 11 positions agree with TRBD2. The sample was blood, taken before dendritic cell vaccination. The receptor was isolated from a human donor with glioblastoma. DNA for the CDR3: TGTGCCAGCAGAACTAGCGGGGGCGGGGGGGAGACCCAGTACTTC. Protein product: CASRTSGGGGETQYF.